Shown below are 16 T cell receptor beta chains from a single sample sequenced in a study of blood T cell repertoires in COVID-19. TCRdb's copy holds only in-frame clones and misses some; the assay was immunoSEQ multiplex PCR. The table has 350,000 to 450,000 clones, 85% seen once; the top ten hold more than 3%. Sample: peripheral blood. The receptors come from a woman aged 18-29 years with acute or convalescent COVID-19.

The rearrangement links TRBV5-5 to TRBJ1-6, with unresolved D. Germline V lookup: CDR1 SGHKS, CDR2 YYEKEE (reference sequence). There are 14 residues in the CDR3. V was pared by 5 bases and J by 7 bases, with 13 bases between. CDR3 DNA: TGTGCCAGCAGTCAGACGGGAGCCAATTCACCCCTCCACTTT. This encodes CASSQTGANSPLHF.

This clone was recorded many times. This chain joins TRBV4-2 and TRBJ2-1; 10 nucleotides agree with TRBD2. The CDR3 sequence is 16 residues long. Germline trimming cut 0 bases from V and 9 bases from J; bases unmatched to any gene: 8. The germline V gene encodes CDR1 LGHNA and CDR2 YNFKEQ. DNA of the CDR3: TGTGCCAGCAGCCAAGATGGCAGCGGGGGGGCCGGTGAGCAGTTCTTC. It specifies CASSQDGSGGAGEQFF.

The rearrangement uses TRBV30 and TRBJ2-2, with D possibly TRBD2 on 5 matching bases. The germline V and J ends were trimmed by 3 bases and 4 bases, with 15 bases remaining between them. Germline lookup yields CDR1 GTSNPN and CDR2 SVGIG (reference sequence). The CDR3 is 15 residues long. This CDR3 is CAWRGGMLVTGELFF. The CDR3 DNA follows: TGTGCCTGGAGAGGAGGCATGTTGGTCACCGGGGAGCTGTTTTTT.

This chain links TRBV21-1 with TRBJ1-2; the D segment call TRBD1 is taken from the table without a DNA check. TRBV21-1 is assigned pseudogene status. This CDR3 has 12 amino acids. CDR3 coding DNA: TGTGCCAGCAGTGAGGGGGTGTCCGGCTACACCTTC. This gives the protein CASSEGVSGYTF.

The chain uses TRBV18 and TRBJ2-5; no firm D call. Trimming stripped 2 bases from V and 5 bases from J, with 18 bases between. This CDR3 region has 16 residues. From germline, CDR1 is KGHSH and CDR2 LQKENI. The CDR3 loop reads CASSPGQVLIRETQYF. The CDR3 coding sequence is TGTGCCAGCTCACCAGGGCAGGTCCTGATTAGGGAGACCCAGTACTTC.

CDR3: CAWGTGGFQPQHF. For the CDR3, the DNA is TGTGCCTGGGGGACAGGGGGGTTTCAGCCCCAGCATTTT. This chain links TRBV30 with TRBJ1-5; TRBD1 aligns across 11 bases. CDR1 is GTSNPN and CDR2 is SVGIG in the germline V gene (reference sequence). Unmatched junction bases numbered 3, after V lost 5 bases and J lost 6 bases. This CDR3 is built from 13 residues.

A single count supports this clone. The chain employs TRBV19 and TRBJ1-4; D remains ambiguous. Looked up from germline, CDR1 is LNHDA and CDR2 is SQIVND (reference sequence). CDR3 size: 14 residues. Trimming pared 3 bases from V and 5 bases from J, leaving 10 bases between. CDR3 sequence reads: CASSIDRRNEKLFF. Here the CDR3 DNA reads TGTGCCAGTAGTATCGATAGGAGGAATGAAAAACTGTTTTTT.

The chain links TRBV30 to TRBJ2-1, with 12 bases aligning to TRBD2. Per the germline V gene, CDR1 is GTSNPN and CDR2 is SVGIG (reference sequence). The CDR3 covers 16 residues. V was pared by 2 bases and J by 7 bases, with 9 bases of the junction left unmatched. The CDR3 nucleotides read TGTGCCTGGAGTTTAGGTCCTAGCGGGGGGGGGAATGAGCAGTTCTTC. It is translated as CAWSLGPSGGGNEQFF.

The chain recombines TRBV5-6 with TRBJ2-3; tentatively, D is TRBD2 (6 bases). The CDR3 length is 13 residues. Germline values: CDR1 SGHDT, CDR2 YYEEEE. The V gene lost 10 bases and the J gene lost 0 bases, with 12 bases spanning the gap. CDR3 bases: TGTGCCTCTCTGGGAGGAAGCACAGATACGCAGTATTTT. Encoded protein: CASLGGSTDTQYF.

V and J are TRBV5-1 and TRBJ1-1; no clear D. Deletions cut 0 bases from V and 0 bases from J, with 12 bases between. Germline V gives CDR1 SGHRS, CDR2 YFSETQ. There are 16 residues in the CDR3. The DNA of the CDR3 is TGCGCCAGCAGCTTGGGGTACAGTAACATGAACACTGAAGCTTTCTTT. It yields the protein CASSLGYSNMNTEAFF.

The CDR3 DNA follows: TGTGCCATCAGTGAGCAAACGACAGGCTCAGGCTACACCTTC. As protein: CAISEQTTGSGYTF. The chain combines TRBV10-3 with TRBJ1-2, with D possibly being TRBD1 (6 bases). Germline V gene lookup returns CDR1 ENHRY and CDR2 SYGVKD. The CDR3 is 14 residues long. Trimming cost V 2 bases and J 8 bases, with 15 bases left between them.

The CDR3 DNA reads TGCGCCAGCAGCCAATGGGACAGGGGCACTGAAGCTTTCTTT. Translating gives CASSQWDRGTEAFF. V is TRBV4-1 and J is TRBJ1-1, with TRBD1 identical over 10 bases. This CDR3 comprises 14 residues. CDR1 MGHRA and CDR2 YSYEKL come from the germline V gene. V lost 2 bases and J lost 4; bases outside the gene matches: 1.

The rearrangement joins TRBV5-1 to TRBJ1-4, with D perhaps TRBD1 (5 bases). The CDR3 consists of 17 residues. V shed 3 bases and J shed 6 bases, with 21 bases lying between them. Germline lookup yields CDR1 SGHRS and CDR2 YFSETQ. The CDR3, as DNA: TGCGCCAGCAGCTCGGTCGGGGGAGCTCAGCCTGATGAAAAACTGTTTTTT. Amino acid sequence: CASSSVGGAQPDEKLFF.

This chain links TRBV5-8 with TRBJ1-2; no clear D gene. Trimming took off 5 bases at V and 7 bases at J, with 21 bases between the two ends. CDR3 length: 15 residues. Germline V gives CDR1 SGHTS, CDR2 YDEGEE. The CDR3: CASSSLDIPPPGYTF. The CDR3 nucleotides are TGTGCCAGCAGTTCCCTCGACATTCCCCCTCCTGGCTACACCTTC.

The gene calls are TRBV3-1 (or the pseudogene TRBV3-2) and TRBJ2-1; 7 bases fit TRBD2. CDR3 size: 17 residues. The trim removed 4 bases at V and 5 bases at J, leaving 14 bases unmatched. Germline V gene data show CDR1 as LGHDT and CDR2 as YNNKEL (reference sequence). Here the CDR3 reads CASSRGFRSSGDNEQFF. The CDR3, as DNA: TGTGCCAGCAGCCGCGGCTTCCGGTCTAGCGGCGACAATGAGCAGTTCTTC.

This clone was observed a single time. V is TRBV30 and J is TRBJ1-1, with D maybe TRBD1 (5 bases). The V and J ends lost 1 base and 1 base respectively, with 10 bases between them. Germline V gene data show CDR1 as GTSNPN and CDR2 as SVGIG (reference sequence). This CDR3 region has 14 residues. This chain's CDR3 is CAWSAFDRNTEAFF. CDR3 nucleotide sequence: TGTGCCTGGAGTGCCTTTGACAGGAACACTGAAGCTTTCTTT.